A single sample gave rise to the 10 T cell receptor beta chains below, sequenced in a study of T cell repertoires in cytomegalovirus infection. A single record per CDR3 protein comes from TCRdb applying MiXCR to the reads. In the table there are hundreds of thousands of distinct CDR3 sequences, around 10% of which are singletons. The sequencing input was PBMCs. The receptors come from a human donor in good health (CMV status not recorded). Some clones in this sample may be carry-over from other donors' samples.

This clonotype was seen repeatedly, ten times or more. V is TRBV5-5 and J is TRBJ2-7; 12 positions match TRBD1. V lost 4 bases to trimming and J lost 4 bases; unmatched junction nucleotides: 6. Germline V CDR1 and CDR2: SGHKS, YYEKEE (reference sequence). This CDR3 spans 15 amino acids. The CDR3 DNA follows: TGTGCCAGCAGCGTCCGGGACAGGGGGCTGTACGAGCAGTACGTC. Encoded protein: CASSVRDRGLYEQYV.

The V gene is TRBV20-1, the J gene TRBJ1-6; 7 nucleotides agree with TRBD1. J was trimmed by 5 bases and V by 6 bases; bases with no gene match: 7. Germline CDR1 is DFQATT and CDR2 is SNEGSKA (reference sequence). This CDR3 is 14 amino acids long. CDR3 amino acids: CSARDRAHNSPLHF. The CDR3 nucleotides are TGCAGTGCCCGAGACAGGGCCCATAATTCACCCCTCCACTTT.

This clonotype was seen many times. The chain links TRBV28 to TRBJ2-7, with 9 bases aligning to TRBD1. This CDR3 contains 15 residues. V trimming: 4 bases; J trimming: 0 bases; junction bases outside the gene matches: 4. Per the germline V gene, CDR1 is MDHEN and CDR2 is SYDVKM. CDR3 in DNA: TGTGCCAGCAGTTCCGGGACAGGGAACTCCTACGAGCAGTACGTC. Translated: CASSSGTGNSYEQYV.

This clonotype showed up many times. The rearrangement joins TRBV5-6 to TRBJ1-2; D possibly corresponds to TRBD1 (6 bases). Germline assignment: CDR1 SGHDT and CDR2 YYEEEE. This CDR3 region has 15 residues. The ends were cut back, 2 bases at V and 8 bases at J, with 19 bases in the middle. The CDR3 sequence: CASSFGGGSSEGYTF. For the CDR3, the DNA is TGTGCCAGCAGCTTTGGAGGGGGAAGTTCGGAAGGCTACACCTTC.

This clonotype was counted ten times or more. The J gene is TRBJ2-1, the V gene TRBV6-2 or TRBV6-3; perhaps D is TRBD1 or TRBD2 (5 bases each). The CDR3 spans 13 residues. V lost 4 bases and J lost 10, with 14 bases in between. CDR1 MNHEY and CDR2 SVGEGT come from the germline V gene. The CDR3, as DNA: TGTGCCAGCAGTTCCGGGACCTCGGGAGAGCAGTTCTTC. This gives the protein CASSSGTSGEQFF.

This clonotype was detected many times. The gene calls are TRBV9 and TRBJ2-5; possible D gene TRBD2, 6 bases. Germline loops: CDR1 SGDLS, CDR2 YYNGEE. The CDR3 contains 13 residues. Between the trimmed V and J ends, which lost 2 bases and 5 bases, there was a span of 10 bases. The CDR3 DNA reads TGTGCCAGCAGCGTGGGGCTAGCGGAGACCCAGTACTTC. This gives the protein CASSVGLAETQYF.

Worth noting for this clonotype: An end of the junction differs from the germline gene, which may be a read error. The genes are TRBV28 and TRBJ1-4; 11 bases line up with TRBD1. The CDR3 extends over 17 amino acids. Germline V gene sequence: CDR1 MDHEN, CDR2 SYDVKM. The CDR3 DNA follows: TGTGCCAGCAGTTTTGTGATGATCGGGACAGGGGGACTAAAACTGTTGTTT. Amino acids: CASSFVMIGTGGLKLLF.

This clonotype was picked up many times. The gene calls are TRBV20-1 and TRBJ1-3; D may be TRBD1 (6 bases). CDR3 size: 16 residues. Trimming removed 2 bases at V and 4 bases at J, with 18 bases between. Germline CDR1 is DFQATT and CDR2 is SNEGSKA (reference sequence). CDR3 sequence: CSARNRWGGGGNTIYF. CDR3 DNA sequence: TGCAGTGCTAGAAATCGGTGGGGGGGCGGCGGAAACACCATATATTTT.

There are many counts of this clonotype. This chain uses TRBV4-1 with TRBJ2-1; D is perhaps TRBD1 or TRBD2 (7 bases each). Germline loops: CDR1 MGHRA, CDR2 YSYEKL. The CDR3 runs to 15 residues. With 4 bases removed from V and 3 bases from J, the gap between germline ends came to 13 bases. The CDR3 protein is CASSRQGEGYNEQFF. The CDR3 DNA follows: TGCGCCAGCAGCCGGCAGGGGGAGGGCTACAATGAGCAGTTCTTC.

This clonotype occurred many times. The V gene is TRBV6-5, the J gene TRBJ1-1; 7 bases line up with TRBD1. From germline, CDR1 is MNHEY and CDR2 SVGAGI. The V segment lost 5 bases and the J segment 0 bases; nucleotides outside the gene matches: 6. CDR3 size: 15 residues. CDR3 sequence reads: CASSGQGGVNTEAFF. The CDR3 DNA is TGTGCCAGCAGTGGCCAGGGGGGAGTGAACACTGAAGCTTTCTTT.